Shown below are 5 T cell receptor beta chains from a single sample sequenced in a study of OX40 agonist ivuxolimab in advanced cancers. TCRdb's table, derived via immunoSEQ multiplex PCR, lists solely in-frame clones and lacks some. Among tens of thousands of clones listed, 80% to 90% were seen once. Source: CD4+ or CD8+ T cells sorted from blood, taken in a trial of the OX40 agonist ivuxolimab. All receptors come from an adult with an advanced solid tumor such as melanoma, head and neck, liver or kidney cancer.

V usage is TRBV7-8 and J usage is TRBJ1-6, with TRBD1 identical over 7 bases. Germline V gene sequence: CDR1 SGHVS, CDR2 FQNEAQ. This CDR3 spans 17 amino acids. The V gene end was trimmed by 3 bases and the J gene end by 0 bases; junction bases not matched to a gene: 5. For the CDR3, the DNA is TGTGCCAGCAGCTTGGACAGGCCCAGCTCCTATAATTCACCCCTCCACTTT. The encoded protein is CASSLDRPSSYNSPLHF.

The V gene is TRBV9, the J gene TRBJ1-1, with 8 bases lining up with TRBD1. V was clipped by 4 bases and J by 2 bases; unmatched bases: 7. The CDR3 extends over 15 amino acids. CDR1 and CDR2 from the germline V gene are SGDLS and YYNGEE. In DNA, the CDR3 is TGTGCCAGCAGCCCGAGACAGGGGTCAAACACTGAAGCTTTCTTT. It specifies CASSPRQGSNTEAFF.

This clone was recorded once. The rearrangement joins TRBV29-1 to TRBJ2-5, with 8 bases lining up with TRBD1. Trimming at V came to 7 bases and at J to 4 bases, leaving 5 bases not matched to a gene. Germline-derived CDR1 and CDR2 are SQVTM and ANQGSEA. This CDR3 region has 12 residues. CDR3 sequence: CSEIDRGETQYF. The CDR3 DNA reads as TGCAGCGAAATAGACAGGGGAGAGACCCAGTACTTC.

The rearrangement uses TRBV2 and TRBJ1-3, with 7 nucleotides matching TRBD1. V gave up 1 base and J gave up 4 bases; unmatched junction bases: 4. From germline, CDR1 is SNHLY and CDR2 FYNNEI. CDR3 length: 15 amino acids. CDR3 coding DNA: TGTGCCAGCAGTGAAGGCAGGGGGAGAGGAAACACCATATATTTT. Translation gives CASSEGRGRGNTIYF.

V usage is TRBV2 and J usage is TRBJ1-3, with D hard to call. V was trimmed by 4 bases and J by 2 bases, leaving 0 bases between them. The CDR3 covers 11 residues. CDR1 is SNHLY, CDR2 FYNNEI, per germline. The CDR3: CASSAGNTIYF. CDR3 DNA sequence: TGTGCCAGCAGTGCTGGAAACACCATATATTTT.